The 26 T cell receptor beta chains in this list originate from one sample, sequenced in a study of blood T cell repertoires in COVID-19. Generated by immunoSEQ multiplex PCR, the TCRdb table keeps only in-frame clones and is missing some. The data hold about 300,000 clones, with approximately 86% observed a single time. Specimen: peripheral blood. Receptors were obtained from a man in his 70s with acute or convalescent COVID-19.

This clone was detected once. The V call is TRBV28, the J call TRBJ2-5; 7 nucleotides agree with TRBD1. The length of the CDR3 is 13 residues. CDR1 is MDHEN and CDR2 is SYDVKM in the germline V gene. J was trimmed by 4 bases and V by 5 bases; bases with no gene match: 4. CDR3 sequence: CASSETGRETQYF. The CDR3, as DNA: TGTGCCAGCAGTGAGACAGGGAGAGAGACCCAGTACTTC.

This clone turned up a few times. The chain joins TRBV28 to TRBJ1-1; D remains unclear. This CDR3 spans 17 amino acids. With 5 bases removed from V and 1 base from J, the gap between germline ends came to 20 bases. Per germline, CDR1 MDHEN and CDR2 SYDVKM. CDR3 coding DNA: TGTGCCAGCAGTGAAACCCCTCTTAAGGAGCCGAACACTGAAGCTTTCTTT. Protein sequence: CASSETPLKEPNTEAFF. Complete variable domain (other parts from reference TRBV28 and TRBJ1-1): DVKVTQSSRYLVKRTGEKVFLECVQDMDHENMFWYRQDPGLGLRLIYFSYDVKMKEKGDIPEGYSVSREKKERFSLILESASTNQTSMYLCASSETPLKEPNTEAFFGQGTRLTVV.

This chain connects TRBV4-3 to TRBJ2-3; weak D call: TRBD2 (7 bases). V was shortened by 6 bases and J by 6 bases, with 16 bases between the two germline ends. CDR1 LGHNA and CDR2 YSLEER come from the germline V gene. The CDR3 length is 14 residues. CDR3 sequence reads: CASSQLGGLDTQYF. For the CDR3, the DNA is TGCGCCAGCAGTCAACTGGGGGGGCTGGATACGCAGTATTTT.

The gene calls are TRBV18 and TRBJ1-1, with a possible D match to TRBD1 (5 bases). V was pared by 5 bases and J by 3 bases, with 19 bases between. CDR3 length: 16 amino acids. The germline V gene has CDR1 KGHSH and CDR2 LQKENI. CDR3 region: CASSKSQGMFDTEAFF. CDR3 sequence (DNA): TGTGCCAGCTCAAAATCGCAGGGAATGTTTGACACTGAAGCTTTCTTT.

This chain links TRBV7-2 with TRBJ2-7, with 7 bases that match TRBD1. The CDR3 covers 12 residues. Germline CDR1 reads SGHTA; CDR2 reads FQGNSA. V was clipped by 5 bases and J by 4 bases; unmatched bases: 2. CDR3 in amino acids: CASSEQGYEQYF. CDR3 coding DNA: TGTGCCAGCAGCGAACAGGGGTACGAGCAGTACTTC.

The chain couples TRBV19 to TRBJ1-2, with 7 bases identical to TRBD1. The germline CDR1 and CDR2 sequences are LNHDA and SQIVND (reference sequence). J was trimmed by 2 bases and V by 4 bases; bases with no gene match: 10. This CDR3 has 16 amino acids. The CDR3 bases are TGTGCCAGTAGTAAATCGCCCTCGACAGGGAACTATGGCTACACCTTC. Translating gives CASSKSPSTGNYGYTF.

The chain has TRBV6-5 and TRBJ1-5, with 8 positions matching TRBD1. J lost 5 bases, V lost 5 bases, and 8 bases had no gene match. CDR1 MNHEY and CDR2 SVGAGI come from the germline V gene. CDR3 length equals 15 residues. CDR3 in amino acids: CASSPTGQDYQPQHF. CDR3 sequence (DNA): TGTGCCAGCAGTCCGACGGGACAGGACTATCAGCCCCAGCATTTT.

V gene TRBV5-6 combines with J gene TRBJ1-5; no clear D gene. CDR3 length: 16 amino acids. Trimming left V 0 bases short and J 4 bases short, with 14 bases between. Germline lookup yields CDR1 SGHDT and CDR2 YYEEEE. The CDR3 DNA reads TGTGCCAGCAGCTTGGGAGGTTTTGGGTTTAATCAGCCCCAGCATTTT. Protein sequence: CASSLGGFGFNQPQHF.

This chain connects TRBV6-1 to TRBJ2-3, with 8 positions matching TRBD2. The CDR3 has 14 amino acids. V was pared by 3 bases and J by 4 bases, with 3 bases of the junction left unmatched. From germline, CDR1 is MNHNS and CDR2 SASEGT. The CDR3 spells CASSDSGISDTQYF. The DNA of the CDR3 is TGTGCCAGCAGTGATAGCGGGATATCAGATACGCAGTATTTT.

The gene calls are TRBV4-1 and TRBJ1-4; D possibly corresponds to TRBD1 (6 bases). Trimming left V 2 bases short and J 3 bases short, with 13 bases between. CDR1 and CDR2 from the germline V gene are MGHRA and YSYEKL. CDR3 size: 16 residues. As DNA, the CDR3 is TGCGCCAGCAGCCAATCGCCGGGACAAGCTAATGAAAAACTGTTTTTT. Translating it yields CASSQSPGQANEKLFF.

This chain connects TRBV28 to TRBJ1-6; unclear D gene. Trimming cost V 4 bases and J 9 bases, with 13 bases left between them. This CDR3 region has 14 residues. Germline values: CDR1 MDHEN, CDR2 SYDVKM. CDR3 protein: CASSSGFGRSPLHF. The CDR3 DNA sequence: TGTGCCAGCAGTTCGGGATTCGGACGTTCACCCCTCCACTTT.

This sequence joins TRBV18 and TRBJ1-4, with 7 bases identical to TRBD1. This CDR3 has 17 residues. Germline CDR1 KGHSH, CDR2 LQKENI. J lost 6 bases, V lost 3 bases, and 13 bases had no gene match. The CDR3 DNA is TGTGCCAGCTCACCGTCAGAAGACAGGGCCGGTCATGAAAAACTGTTTTTT. It is translated as CASSPSEDRAGHEKLFF.

This clone was found a few times. The chain couples TRBV7-9 to TRBJ1-2; TRBD1 matches at 11 bases. CDR1 SEHNR and CDR2 FQNEAQ come from the germline V gene (reference sequence). This CDR3 contains 15 residues. With V trimmed by 2 bases and J by 7 bases, 6 bases remained unmatched. For the CDR3, the DNA is TGTGCCAGCAGCTTAATTGGACAGGGGGCGCTTGGCTACACCTTC. This gives the protein CASSLIGQGALGYTF.

This clone was observed a single time. The chain is built from TRBV5-1 and TRBJ1-2; tentatively, D is TRBD1 (5 bases). Per germline, CDR1 SGHRS and CDR2 YFSETQ. V was trimmed by 0 bases and J by 4 bases, leaving 16 bases between them. The CDR3 runs to 16 residues. The CDR3 DNA follows: TGCGCCAGCAGCTTGGGGACAATACAAGATTCCTATGGCTACACCTTC. Its protein is CASSLGTIQDSYGYTF.

The genes are TRBV11-2 and TRBJ2-2; the match to TRBD1 covers 10 bases. The germline V gene has CDR1 SGHAT and CDR2 FQNNGV. CDR3 size: 19 residues. V dropped 4 bases and J dropped 1; count of bases not matched to a gene: 12. CDR3 region: CASSSLTGGDSKNTGELFF. CDR3 DNA: TGTGCCAGCAGCTCCCTGACAGGGGGCGATTCTAAGAACACCGGGGAGCTGTTTTTT.

This clone was picked up one time. V is TRBV2 and J is TRBJ2-2, with a tentative D call TRBD2 (6 bases). Germline loops: CDR1 SNHLY, CDR2 FYNNEI. The CDR3 runs 14 residues. Trimming took off 7 bases at V and 4 bases at J, with 13 bases between the two ends. The CDR3 spells CASTPLGGTGELFF. In DNA form, the CDR3 reads TGTGCCAGCACCCCGTTGGGGGGCACCGGGGAGCTGTTTTTT.

The V call is TRBV6-5, the J call TRBJ2-3, with 9 bases identical to TRBD2. From germline, CDR1 is MNHEY and CDR2 SVGAGI. V shed 1 base and J 8 bases; nucleotides not matched to a gene: 7. CDR3 length: 15 amino acids. CDR3 region: CASSYFSGGGATQYF. CDR3 DNA sequence: TGTGCCAGCAGTTACTTTAGCGGGGGTGGTGCTACGCAGTATTTT.

The chain uses TRBV19 and TRBJ2-7, with no clear D. The CDR3 runs 13 residues. V was pared by 1 base and J by 6 bases, with 10 bases between. Germline assignment: CDR1 LNHDA and CDR2 SQIVND (reference sequence). The CDR3 sequence: CASSIGEYAEQYF. CDR3 DNA: TGTGCCAGTAGTATAGGAGAGTACGCCGAGCAGTACTTC.

The chain links TRBV7-9 to TRBJ2-4; 13 bases line up with TRBD2. J lost 0 bases, V lost 3 bases, and 8 bases had no gene match. Germline V gene data show CDR1 as SEHNR and CDR2 as FQNEAQ (reference sequence). CDR3 length equals 19 residues. The CDR3 loop is CASSFQMTSGGSAKNIQYF. The CDR3 DNA sequence: TGTGCCAGCAGCTTCCAAATGACTAGCGGGGGGTCAGCCAAAAACATTCAGTACTTC. Looking up the rest from reference TRBV7-9 and TRBJ2-4 gives the full variable domain: DTGVSQNPRHKITKRGQNVTFRCDPISEHNRLYWYRQTLGQGPEFLTYFQNEAQLEKSRLLSDRFSAERPKGSFSTLEIQRTEQGDSAMYLCASSFQMTSGGSAKNIQYFGAGTRLSVL.

V gene TRBV29-1 combines with J gene TRBJ1-1; the D gene is possibly TRBD1 (6 bases). The V end was cut by 6 bases, the J end by 0 bases, with 14 bases between. CDR3 length equals 14 residues. Germline V CDR1 and CDR2: SQVTM, ANQGSEA. Here the CDR3 DNA reads TGCAGCGTCTCCTCGAGGGGGATGAACACTGAAGCTTTCTTT. This gives the protein CSVSSRGMNTEAFF.

This chain connects TRBV24-1 to TRBJ1-4; 7 positions match TRBD1. The V gene end was trimmed by 3 bases and the J gene end by 7 bases; junction bases not matched to a gene: 7. The CDR3 extends over 15 amino acids. Per the germline V gene, CDR1 is KGHDR and CDR2 is SFDVKD. CDR3 DNA sequence: TGTGCCACCAGTGATACCGGGACAGAGGGTGAAAAACTGTTTTTT. Protein sequence: CATSDTGTEGEKLFF.

This clone was detected once. The rearrangement links TRBV24-1 to TRBJ1-5; D might be TRBD1 (6 bases). Between the trimmed V and J ends, which lost 4 bases and 7 bases, there was a span of 13 bases. CDR1 KGHDR and CDR2 SFDVKD come from the germline V gene. This CDR3 is 14 amino acids long. This CDR3 is CATSDSSQGQPQHF. The CDR3 DNA reads TGTGCCACCAGTGACTCCTCACAGGGCCAGCCCCAGCATTTT.

The CDR3 here is CAWRASGSSYEQYF. The DNA of the CDR3 is TGTGCCTGGAGGGCTAGCGGGAGCTCCTACGAGCAGTACTTC. The chain uses TRBV30 and TRBJ2-7; the match to TRBD2 covers 10 bases. The CDR3 is made up of 14 amino acids. The trim removed 3 bases at V and 0 bases at J, leaving 2 bases unmatched. Germline values: CDR1 GTSNPN, CDR2 SVGIG (reference sequence).

This chain connects TRBV9 to TRBJ2-1; 7 positions match TRBD2. Looked up from germline, CDR1 is SGDLS and CDR2 is YYNGEE. CDR3 length equals 16 residues. The V gene end was trimmed by 3 bases and the J gene end by 5 bases; junction bases not matched to a gene: 11. Here the CDR3 DNA reads TGTGCCAGCAGCGCCCGGGACTACCTGGGGAACAATGAGCAGTTCTTC. It specifies CASSARDYLGNNEQFF.

The gene calls are TRBV6-5 and TRBJ1-4; 9 bases are shared with TRBD1. The CDR3 length is 15 residues. Germline-derived CDR1 and CDR2 are MNHEY and SVGAGI. Unmatched junction bases numbered 7, after V lost 6 bases and J lost 5 bases. CDR3 DNA sequence: TGTGCCAGCAGAGGCTGGGGACAGGGAAATGAAAAACTGTTTTTT. Its protein is CASRGWGQGNEKLFF.

V and J are TRBV7-2 and TRBJ2-3; a weak D match, TRBD2 (7 bases). V was trimmed by 2 bases and J by 2 bases, leaving 11 bases between them. This CDR3 has 15 residues. The germline V gene encodes CDR1 SGHTA and CDR2 FQGNSA. CDR3 in amino acids: CASSLRGAITDTQYF. The CDR3 bases are TGTGCCAGCAGCTTACGGGGGGCCATCACAGATACGCAGTATTTT.